One and the same sample provided the 3 T cell receptor beta chains below, sequenced in a study of cytomegalovirus exposure and HLA in healthy donors. It was with 60 Vbeta and 13 Jbeta primers that the PCR ran. The method was immunoSEQ multiplex PCR; TCRdb's version includes in-frame clones alone and lacks a portion of them. In all, the sample yields fewer than 85,000 clones. Sequenced input: PBMCs. Receptors were obtained from a middle-aged woman in good health and CMV-seropositive.

The gene calls are TRBV28 and TRBJ1-2; tentative D call: TRBD1 (5 bases). CDR1 is MDHEN, CDR2 SYDVKM, per germline. The V end lost 3 bases, the J end lost 6 bases, and 8 bases lay between the germline ends. The CDR3 is made up of 12 amino acids. CDR3 residues: CASSFSGNGYTF. DNA for the CDR3: TGTGCCAGCAGTTTTTCAGGGAATGGCTACACCTTC.

The chain links TRBV7-8 to TRBJ2-3; D might be TRBD2 (6 bases). Germline loops: CDR1 SGHVS, CDR2 FQNEAQ. Trimming took 1 base from V and 4 from J, leaving 12 bases between them. The CDR3 is made up of 15 amino acids. CDR3 bases: TGTGCCAGCAGCTTAGTAAGCTCGGGGGCAGATACGCAGTATTTT. Translation gives CASSLVSSGADTQYF.

About this clone: One junction end disagrees with the germline gene, perhaps due to a read error. The chain is built from TRBV6-5 and TRBJ1-2; D call uncertain. The CDR3 is 13 amino acids. Germline V gives CDR1 MNHEY, CDR2 SVGAGI. Written as DNA, the CDR3 is TGTGCCAGCAGTTACGTCGGCGGCTATGGCCACACCTTC. As protein: CASSYVGGYGHTF.